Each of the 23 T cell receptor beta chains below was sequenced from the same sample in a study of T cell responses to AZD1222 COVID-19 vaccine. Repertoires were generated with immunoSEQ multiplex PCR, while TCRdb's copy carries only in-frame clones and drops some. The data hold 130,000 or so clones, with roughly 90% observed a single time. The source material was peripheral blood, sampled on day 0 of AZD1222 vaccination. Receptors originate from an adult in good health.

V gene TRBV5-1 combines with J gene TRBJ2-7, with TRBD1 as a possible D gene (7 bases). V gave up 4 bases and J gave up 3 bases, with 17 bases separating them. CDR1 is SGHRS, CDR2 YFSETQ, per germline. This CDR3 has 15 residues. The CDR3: CASSPGGGLSYEQYF. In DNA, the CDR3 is TGCGCCAGCAGCCCCGGAGGGGGCCTTAGCTACGAGCAGTACTTC.

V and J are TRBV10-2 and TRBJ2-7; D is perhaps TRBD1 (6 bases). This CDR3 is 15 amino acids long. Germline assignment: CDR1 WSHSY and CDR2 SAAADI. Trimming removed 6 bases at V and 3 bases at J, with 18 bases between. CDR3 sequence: CASSGTPGQSYEQYF. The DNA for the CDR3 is TGCGCCAGCAGCGGGACCCCCGGACAGAGCTACGAGCAGTACTTC.

CDR3 sequence reads: CASSLGLDRYNSPLHF. The DNA of the CDR3 is TGTGCCAGCAGCTTGGGGCTGGACAGATATAATTCACCCCTCCACTTT. This chain links TRBV5-6 with TRBJ1-6; tentative D call: TRBD1 (6 bases). Looked up from germline, CDR1 is SGHDT and CDR2 is YYEEEE. Trimming removed 0 bases from V and 4 bases from J, with 11 bases in between. The CDR3 loop spans 16 amino acids.

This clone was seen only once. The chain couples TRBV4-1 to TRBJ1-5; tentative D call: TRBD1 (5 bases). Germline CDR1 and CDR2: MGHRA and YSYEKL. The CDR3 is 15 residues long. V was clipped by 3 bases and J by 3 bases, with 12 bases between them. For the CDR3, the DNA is TGCGCCAGCAGCCACGACCAGGGTACCAATCAGCCCCAGCATTTT. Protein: CASSHDQGTNQPQHF.

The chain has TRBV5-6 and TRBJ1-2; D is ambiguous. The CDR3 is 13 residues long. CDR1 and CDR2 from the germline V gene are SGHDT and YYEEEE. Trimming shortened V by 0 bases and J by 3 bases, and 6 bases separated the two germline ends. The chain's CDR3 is CASSLAQDYGYTF. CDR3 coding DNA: TGTGCCAGCAGCTTGGCCCAGGACTATGGCTACACCTTC. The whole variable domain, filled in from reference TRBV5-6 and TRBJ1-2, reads DAGVTQSPTHLIKTRGQQVTLRCSPKSGHDTVSWYQQALGQGPQFIFQYYEEEERQRGNFPDRFSGHQFPNYSSELNVNALLLGDSALYLCASSLAQDYGYTFGSGTRLTVV.

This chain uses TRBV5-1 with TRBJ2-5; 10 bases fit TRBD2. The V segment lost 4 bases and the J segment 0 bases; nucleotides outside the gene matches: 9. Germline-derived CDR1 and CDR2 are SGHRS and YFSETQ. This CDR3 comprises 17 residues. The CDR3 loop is CASSEGRLAGDQETQYF. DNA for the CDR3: TGCGCCAGCAGCGAGGGGCGACTAGCGGGTGACCAAGAGACCCAGTACTTC.

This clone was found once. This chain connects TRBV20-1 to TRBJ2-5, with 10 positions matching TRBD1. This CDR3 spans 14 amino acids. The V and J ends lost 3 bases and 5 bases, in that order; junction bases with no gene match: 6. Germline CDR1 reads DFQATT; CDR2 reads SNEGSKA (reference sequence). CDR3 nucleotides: TGCAGTGCTAGTAGACAGGGGGCCGGGGAGACCCAGTACTTC. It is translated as CSASRQGAGETQYF.

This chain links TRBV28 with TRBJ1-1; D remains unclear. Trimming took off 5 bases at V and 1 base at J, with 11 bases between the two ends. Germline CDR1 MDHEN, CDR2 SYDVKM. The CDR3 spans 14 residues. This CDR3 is CASSPGGGNTEAFF. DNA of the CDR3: TGTGCCAGCAGTCCAGGCGGAGGGAACACTGAAGCTTTCTTT.

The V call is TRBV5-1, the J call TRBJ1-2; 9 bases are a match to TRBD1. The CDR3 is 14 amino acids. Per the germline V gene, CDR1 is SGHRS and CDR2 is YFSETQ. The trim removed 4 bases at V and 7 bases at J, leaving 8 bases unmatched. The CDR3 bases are TGCGCCAGCAGCAGGGGACAGGGAGTTGGTGGCTACACCTTC. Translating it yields CASSRGQGVGGYTF.

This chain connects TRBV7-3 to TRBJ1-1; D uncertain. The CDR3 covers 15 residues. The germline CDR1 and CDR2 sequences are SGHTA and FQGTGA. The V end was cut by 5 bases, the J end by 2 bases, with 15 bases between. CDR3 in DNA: TGTGCCAGCAGCGTAGGATGGCCGGAAAACACTGAAGCTTTCTTT. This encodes CASSVGWPENTEAFF.

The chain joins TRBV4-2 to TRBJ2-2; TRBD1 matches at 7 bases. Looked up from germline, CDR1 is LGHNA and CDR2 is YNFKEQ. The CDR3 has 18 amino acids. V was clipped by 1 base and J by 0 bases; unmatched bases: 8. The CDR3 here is CASSQALTGSANTGELFF. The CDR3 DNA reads TGTGCCAGCAGCCAAGCCTTGACAGGGTCTGCGAACACCGGGGAGCTGTTTTTT.

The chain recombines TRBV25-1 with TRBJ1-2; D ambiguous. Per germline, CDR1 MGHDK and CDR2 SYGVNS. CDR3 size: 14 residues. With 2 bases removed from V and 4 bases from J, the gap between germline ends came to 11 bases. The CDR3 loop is CASSERERIYGYTF. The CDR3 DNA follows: TGTGCCAGCAGTGAAAGAGAACGGATCTATGGCTACACCTTC.

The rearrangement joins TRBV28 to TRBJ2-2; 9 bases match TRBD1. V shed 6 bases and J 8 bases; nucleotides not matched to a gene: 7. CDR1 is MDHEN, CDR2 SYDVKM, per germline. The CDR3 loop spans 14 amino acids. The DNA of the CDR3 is TGTGCCAGCAGCCCCGGGACAGGGAATGGGGAGCTGTTTTTT. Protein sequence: CASSPGTGNGELFF.

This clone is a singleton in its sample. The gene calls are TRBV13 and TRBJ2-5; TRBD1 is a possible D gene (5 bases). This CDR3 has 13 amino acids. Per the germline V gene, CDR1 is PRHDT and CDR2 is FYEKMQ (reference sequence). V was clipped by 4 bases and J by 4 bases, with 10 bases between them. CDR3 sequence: CASSYGQGETQYF. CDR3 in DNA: TGTGCCAGCAGCTATGGGCAGGGAGAGACCCAGTACTTC.

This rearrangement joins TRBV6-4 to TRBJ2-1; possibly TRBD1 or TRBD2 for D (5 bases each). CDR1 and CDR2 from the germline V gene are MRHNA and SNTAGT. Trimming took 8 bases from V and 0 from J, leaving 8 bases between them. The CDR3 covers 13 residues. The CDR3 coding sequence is TGTGCCAGCGGGGGACCCTCCTACAATGAGCAGTTCTTC. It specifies CASGGPSYNEQFF.

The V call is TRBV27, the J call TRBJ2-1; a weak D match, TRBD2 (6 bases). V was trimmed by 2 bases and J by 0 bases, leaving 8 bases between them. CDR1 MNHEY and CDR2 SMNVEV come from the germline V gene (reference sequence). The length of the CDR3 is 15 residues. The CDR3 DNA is TGTGCCAGCAGTTTAGCGGGGCGCTCCTACAATGAGCAGTTCTTC. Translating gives CASSLAGRSYNEQFF.

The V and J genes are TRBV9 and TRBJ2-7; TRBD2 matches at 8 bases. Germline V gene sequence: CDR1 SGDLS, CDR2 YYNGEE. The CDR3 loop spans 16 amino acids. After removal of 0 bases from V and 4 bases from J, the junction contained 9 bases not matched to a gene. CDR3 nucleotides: TGTGCCAGCAGCGTAGGGGCGGGGGGCCCCTTTTACGAGCAGTACTTC. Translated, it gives CASSVGAGGPFYEQYF.

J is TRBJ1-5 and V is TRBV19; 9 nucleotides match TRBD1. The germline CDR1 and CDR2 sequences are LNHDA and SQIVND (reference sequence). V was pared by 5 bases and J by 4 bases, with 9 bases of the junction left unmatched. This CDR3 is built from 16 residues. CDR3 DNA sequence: TGTGCCAGTAGTTTTTCTTGGGACAGGGTGAATCAGCCCCAGCATTTT. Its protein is CASSFSWDRVNQPQHF.

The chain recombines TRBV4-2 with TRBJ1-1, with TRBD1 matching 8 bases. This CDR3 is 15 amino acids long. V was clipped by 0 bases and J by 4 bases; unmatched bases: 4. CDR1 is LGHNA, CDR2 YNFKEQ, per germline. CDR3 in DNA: TGTGCCAGCAGCCAAGACCGGACAGGGACCACTGAAGCTTTCTTT. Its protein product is CASSQDRTGTTEAFF.

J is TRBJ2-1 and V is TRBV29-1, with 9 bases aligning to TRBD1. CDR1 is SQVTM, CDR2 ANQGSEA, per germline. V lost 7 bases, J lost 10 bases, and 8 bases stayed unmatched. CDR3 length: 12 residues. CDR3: CSDRQGVWEQFF. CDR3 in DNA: TGCAGCGATAGACAGGGGGTTTGGGAGCAGTTCTTC.

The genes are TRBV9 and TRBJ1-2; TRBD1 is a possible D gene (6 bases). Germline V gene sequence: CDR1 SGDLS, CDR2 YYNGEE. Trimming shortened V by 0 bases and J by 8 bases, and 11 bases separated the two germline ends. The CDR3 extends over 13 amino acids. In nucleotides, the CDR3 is TGTGCCAGCAGCGTAGGAGGACAGCGGGGCTACACCTTC. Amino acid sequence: CASSVGGQRGYTF.

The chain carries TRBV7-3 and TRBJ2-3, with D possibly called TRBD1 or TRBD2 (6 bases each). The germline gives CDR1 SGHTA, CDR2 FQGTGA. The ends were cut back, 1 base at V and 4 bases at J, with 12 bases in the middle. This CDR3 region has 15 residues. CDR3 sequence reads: CASSLNGGRADTQYF. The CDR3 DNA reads TGTGCCAGCAGCTTAAATGGGGGGCGAGCAGATACGCAGTATTTT.

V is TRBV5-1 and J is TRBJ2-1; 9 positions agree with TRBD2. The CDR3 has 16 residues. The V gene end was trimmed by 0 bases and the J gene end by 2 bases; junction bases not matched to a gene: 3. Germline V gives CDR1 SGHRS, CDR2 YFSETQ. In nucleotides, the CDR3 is TGCGCCAGCAGCTTGGGGACTAGCGCAACCTACAATGAGCAGTTCTTC. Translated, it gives CASSLGTSATYNEQFF. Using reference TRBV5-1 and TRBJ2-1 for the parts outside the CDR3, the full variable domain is KAGVTQTPRYLIKTRGQQVTLSCSPISGHRSVSWYQQTPGQGLQFLFEYFSETQRNKGNFPGRFSGRQFSNSRSEMNVSTLELGDSALYLCASSLGTSATYNEQFFGPGTRLTVL.